The 14 T cell receptor beta chains below all came from one sample that was sequenced in a study of T-cell memory formation after mild COVID-19. MiXCR, applied by TCRdb to the 5' RACE reads, yields one record per CDR3 protein. The sample consists of around 450,000 distinct CDR3 sequences, approximately 20% of them appearing once. The sequencing input was PBMCs or a T cell subset sorted from them (not recorded which). The receptor source for this set is an adult woman who had mild COVID-19 (a few samples of this study predate the infection). Cell type and time point are not known.

This clonotype was seen more than once but under ten times. V usage is TRBV6-4 and J usage is TRBJ2-3; 12 positions agree with TRBD2. Looked up from germline, CDR1 is MRHNA and CDR2 is SNTAGT. The V segment lost 4 bases and the J segment 8 bases; nucleotides outside the gene matches: 16. The CDR3 runs to 18 residues. The DNA for the CDR3 is TGTGCCAGCAGTGCGAGTAAGCTAGCGGGAGGGCCCCACGGTACGCAGTATTTT. Its protein product is CASSASKLAGGPHGTQYF.

The chain recombines TRBV20-1 with TRBJ2-7; 9 nucleotides match TRBD2. The germline V gene has CDR1 DFQATT and CDR2 SNEGSKA (reference sequence). The CDR3 spans 15 residues. Trimming removed 4 bases from V and 3 bases from J; junction bases left unmatched: 10. In DNA, the CDR3 is TGCAGTGCTACCCCCCGGGCGGGGGGGCTCTACGAGCAGTACTTC. This codes for CSATPRAGGLYEQYF.

This rearrangement joins TRBV11-3 to TRBJ2-7; tentatively, D is TRBD1 (6 bases). The CDR3 has 12 residues. V shed 7 bases and J shed 3 bases, with 10 bases lying between them. The germline V gene encodes CDR1 SGHNT and CDR2 YENEEA. The CDR3 spells CASKDSGYEQYF. The CDR3, as DNA: TGTGCCAGCAAGGACAGCGGCTACGAGCAGTACTTC.

There are a few counts of this clonotype. This rearrangement joins TRBV18 to TRBJ1-6, with 8 bases identical to TRBD1. J lost 10 bases, V lost 3 bases, and 8 bases had no gene match. Per the germline V gene, CDR1 is KGHSH and CDR2 is LQKENI. The CDR3 is 15 amino acids. Here the CDR3 reads CASSPGQGNGSPLHF. In nucleotides, the CDR3 is TGTGCCAGCTCACCTGGACAGGGCAATGGATCACCCCTCCACTTT.

The genes are TRBV12-3 or TRBV12-4 and TRBJ2-2; 9 positions agree with TRBD1. Trimming cost V 5 bases and J 3 bases; bases outside gene matches: 4. The CDR3 runs to 15 residues. The CDR3 sequence: CASSGTGFDTGELFF. CDR3 bases: TGTGCCAGCAGTGGGACAGGGTTCGACACCGGGGAGCTGTTTTTT.

The chain joins TRBV19 to TRBJ1-2; TRBD1 is a possible D gene (5 bases). V was shortened by 4 bases and J by 4 bases, with 22 bases between the two germline ends. The germline gives CDR1 LNHDA, CDR2 SQIVND (reference sequence). The CDR3 consists of 17 residues. CDR3 in DNA: TGTGCCAGTAGTACATCTCGAGGCTCCGGGACGGCCTATGGCTACACCTTC. Translating it yields CASSTSRGSGTAYGYTF.

The chain recombines TRBV7-9 with TRBJ2-3; no clear D gene. Trimming pared 1 base from V and 5 bases from J, leaving 7 bases between. The CDR3 is 13 residues long. Germline CDR1 and CDR2: SEHNR and FQNEAQ (reference sequence). CDR3 sequence: CASSLDWRDTQYF. DNA of the CDR3: TGTGCCAGCAGCTTAGACTGGCGAGATACGCAGTATTTT.

This clonotype showed up just a few times. The rearrangement uses TRBV7-9 and TRBJ2-3; the D is unclear. This CDR3 has 11 amino acids. The germline V gene has CDR1 SEHNR and CDR2 FQNEAQ (reference sequence). Between the trimmed V and J ends, which lost 5 bases and 4 bases, there was a span of 4 bases. CDR3 nucleotides: TGTGCCAGCAGCATGCCAGATACGCAGTATTTT. Protein product: CASSMPDTQYF.

The J gene is TRBJ2-3, the V gene TRBV29-1, with 8 bases lining up with TRBD1. With 5 bases clipped from V and 3 bases from J, the junction kept 4 bases outside the gene matches. The CDR3 has 13 residues. Per germline, CDR1 SQVTM and CDR2 ANQGSEA. Here the CDR3 reads CSVPDRVTDTQYF. The CDR3 nucleotides read TGCAGCGTTCCGGACAGGGTTACAGATACGCAGTATTTT.

This chain connects TRBV18 to TRBJ2-7; 12 nucleotides line up with TRBD2. After removal of 0 bases from V and 6 bases from J, the junction contained 3 bases not matched to a gene. CDR3 length: 15 amino acids. From germline, CDR1 is KGHSH and CDR2 LQKENI. DNA of the CDR3: TGTGCCAGCTCACCACCGACTAGCGGGAGACTCGAGCAGTACTTC. It encodes CASSPPTSGRLEQYF.

This clonotype has a handful of counts. This chain links TRBV6-2 or TRBV6-3 with TRBJ1-5; D is unclear. The CDR3 extends over 15 amino acids. Per germline, CDR1 MNHEY and CDR2 SVGEGT. V gave up 2 bases and J gave up 1 base, with 9 bases separating them. As DNA, the CDR3 is TGTGCCAGCAGTTACCAAGATTGGAGCAATCAGCCCCAGCATTTT. Translated: CASSYQDWSNQPQHF.

The genes are TRBV3-1 and TRBJ2-2; a weak D match, TRBD2 (6 bases). The CDR3 runs to 17 residues. Trimming pared 4 bases from V and 4 bases from J, leaving 19 bases between. CDR1 LGHDT and CDR2 YNNKEL come from the germline V gene (reference sequence). The CDR3 nucleotides read TGTGCCAGCAGCCTAGATTCGACTAGACGGGTCACCGGGGAGCTGTTTTTT. Residues: CASSLDSTRRVTGELFF.

The chain employs TRBV7-9 and TRBJ2-1; TRBD2 agrees at 10 bases. The CDR3 length is 15 residues. From germline, CDR1 is SEHNR and CDR2 FQNEAQ (reference sequence). The V gene end was trimmed by 5 bases and the J gene end by 6 bases; junction bases not matched to a gene: 7. The CDR3 DNA sequence: TGTGCCAGCAGCCACGGGACTAGCGCCACCAATGAGCAGTTCTTC. The encoded protein is CASSHGTSATNEQFF.

J is TRBJ2-5 and V is TRBV24-1, with TRBD2 as a possible D gene (6 bases). The ends were cut back, 3 bases at V and 5 bases at J, with 18 bases in the middle. Germline-derived CDR1 and CDR2 are KGHDR and SFDVKD. The CDR3 covers 16 residues. The chain's CDR3 is CATSDGGAERRETQYF. The CDR3 nucleotides are TGTGCCACCAGTGATGGAGGGGCCGAGCGTCGGGAGACCCAGTACTTC.